This T cell receptor (beta chain) comes out of a study of blood T cell repertoires in COVID-19. Whole-study context: The origin of the acute and convalescent COVID-19 samples was the United States, Italy and Spain.

This CDR3 has 20 residues. V lost 10 bases and J 1 base, leaving 32 bases between the germline ends. CDR1 is LNHDA, CDR2 SQIVND, per germline (reference sequence). Some clones are missing from TCRdb's copy, which holds only in-frame ones; the method was immunoSEQ multiplex PCR. The sample lists a few hundred thousand clones, 85% to 90% occurring once. The sample consisted of peripheral blood. This sequence originates from a woman aged 25 to 39 with COVID-19, enrolled during active disease. The chain couples TRBV19 to TRBJ1-5; D possibly corresponds to TRBD1 (5 bases). The CDR3 region has the DNA TGTGCCACTAGAAGGAAAGCAGGGCTCACCCTCGGCCCGAGCAATCAGCCCCAGCATTTT. Translation gives CATRRKAGLTLGPSNQPQHF.